The clone carrying this TCR beta chain was observed once. Its antigen is not identified. This entry comes from a study of Ad26.COV2.S vaccination and SARS-CoV-2 variants. Study at large: Into the muscle, Ad26.COV2.S was dosed once or twice, 56 days apart.

Using immunoSEQ multiplex PCR, the repertoire was profiled, and TCRdb retains in-frame clones only, with some absent. The repertoire includes about 320,000 clones, almost 90% of them detected once, and roughly 6% sits in the top ten. Study conclusions and caveats: Total T cell responses were possibly underestimated by TCR breadth and depth analyses.

Treatment in this sample: about 20 received Ad26.COV2.S at low or high dose, single or two shots; about 5 received placebo; per-sample allocation not given. Sampling was done on day 63 after the first vaccine or placebo injection. Sequenced material: peripheral blood, taken in a trial of Ad26.COV2.S vaccine versus placebo. This clonotype was obtained from a person between 18 and 65 years old who received the Ad26.COV2.S COVID-19 vaccine or a placebo.

The CDR3 nucleotides read TGTGCCAGCAGCTTAGGGGACGCGGCTGAAGCTTTCTTT. Protein product: CASSLGDAAEAFF. The chain combines TRBV7-6 with TRBJ1-1, with D tentatively TRBD1 (5 bases). Looked up from germline, CDR1 is SGHVS and CDR2 is FNYEAQ. CDR3 length: 13 amino acids. Trimming removed 1 base at V and 6 bases at J, with 9 bases between.